The 5 T cell receptor beta chains listed next were all sequenced from one sample in a study of T cell repertoires and HLA-DP antigens. Here immunoSEQ multiplex PCR was the method, and the copy in TCRdb shows in-frame clones only, minus some. The sample shows around 100,000 clones, 85% to 95% of them seen only once. What these receptors recognize is not known. The sequencing input was CD4+ T cells from PBMCs. The receptors derive from a woman aged 18-30 years in good health and CMV-seronegative.

The chain combines TRBV6-1 with TRBJ2-7; D is possibly TRBD1 (5 bases). There are 14 residues in the CDR3. Germline CDR1 MNHNS, CDR2 SASEGT. Trimming left V 0 bases short and J 9 bases short, with 15 bases between. CDR3 amino acids: CASSEAVAGPMQYV. The CDR3 bases are TGTGCCAGCAGTGAAGCGGTGGCAGGGCCAATGCAGTACGTC.

The chain recombines TRBV19 with TRBJ2-3; the D is unclear. The CDR3 consists of 14 residues. Trimming pared 1 base from V and 2 bases from J, leaving 7 bases between. Germline V gene data show CDR1 as LNHDA and CDR2 as SQIVND (reference sequence). This CDR3 reads CASSIVWSTDTQYF. The DNA for the CDR3 is TGTGCCAGTAGTATAGTATGGTCCACAGATACGCAGTATTTT.

The rearrangement uses TRBV6-1 and TRBJ1-5, with 9 bases lining up with TRBD1. The germline CDR1 and CDR2 sequences are MNHNS and SASEGT. This CDR3 contains 14 residues. The ends lost 8 bases at V and 5 bases at J; junction bases unmatched: 7. The DNA for the CDR3 is TGTGCCAGCTTCCAGGACAGGGGCGATCAGCCCCAGCATTTT. Translation: CASFQDRGDQPQHF.

The CDR3 DNA reads as TGTGCCAGCAGCCCCGACAGGGGGCGCGACGAGCAGTACTTC. Protein: CASSPDRGRDEQYF. The rearrangement joins TRBV5-5 to TRBJ2-7; the match to TRBD1 covers 10 bases. Looked up from germline, CDR1 is SGHKS and CDR2 is YYEKEE (reference sequence). V shed 4 bases and J 5 bases; nucleotides not matched to a gene: 6. CDR3 size: 14 residues.

The rearrangement uses TRBV6-1 and TRBJ1-3; D gene unclear. Germline V gene data show CDR1 as MNHNS and CDR2 as SASEGT. Trimming shortened V by 4 bases and J by 0 bases, and 13 bases separated the two germline ends. CDR3 length equals 16 residues. CDR3 DNA sequence: TGTGCCAGCAGTGCCAGACTCAGTGGCTCTGGAAACACCATATATTTT. Amino acids: CASSARLSGSGNTIYF.